Sequencing of this TCR beta chain was carried out in a study of T cell changes during pregnancy in multiple sclerosis. Deletions cut 6 bases from V and 5 bases from J, with 8 bases between. This CDR3 has 11 residues. Germline V gene lookup returns CDR1 MNHNS and CDR2 SASEGT. Clones were read by immunoSEQ multiplex PCR, and TCRdb kept only the in-frame ones, dropping some. The table has 40,000 to 45,000 clones, around 93% seen once. Source: CD4+ T cells from peripheral blood mononuclear cells, taken before pregnancy. V usage is TRBV6-1 and J usage is TRBJ2-7; D call uncertain. The TCR comes from a female donor with multiple sclerosis, enrolled in a pregnancy study. This CDR3 reads CASSMGDEQYF. The CDR3 coding sequence is TGTGCCAGCAGCATGGGCGACGAGCAGTACTTC.